This T cell receptor (beta chain) stems from a study of blood T cells in healthy people across ages. The use of a sample-barcoded 5' primer and a J-beta primer mix characterized a second PCR of 7 to 11 cycles. TCRdb itself ran the 5' RACE reads through MiXCR, one entry per CDR3 protein. Of 500,000 to 600,000 distinct CDR3 sequences listed, 27% are singletons. With V trimmed by 4 bases and J by 3 bases, 7 bases remained unmatched. This CDR3 is 15 amino acids long. CDR1 and CDR2 (germline): MGHDK, SYGVNS. This clonotype was seen more than once but under ten times. The genes are TRBV25-1 and TRBJ1-1; 8 nucleotides match TRBD1. Sequencing was performed on blood. This clonotype originated in a woman aged 70 to 79 in good health. The CDR3 DNA follows: TGTGCCAGCAGTGTCTACCAGGGGGCTGACACTGAAGCTTTCTTT. This codes for CASSVYQGADTEAFF. The whole variable domain, filled in from reference TRBV25-1 and TRBJ1-1, reads EADIYQTPRYLVIGTGKKITLECSQTMGHDKMYWYQQDPGMELHLIHYSYGVNSTEKGDLSSESTVSRIRTEHFPLTLESARPSHTSQYLCASSVYQGADTEAFFGQGTRLTVV.